These 21 T cell receptor beta chains were sequenced from one sample in a study of cytomegalovirus exposure and HLA in healthy donors. Primers included in the PCR were 60 Vbeta and 13 Jbeta primers. Some clones are missing from TCRdb's copy, which holds only in-frame ones; the method was immunoSEQ multiplex PCR. Of about 130,000 clones listed, over 60% were seen once; the top ten hold more than 4.5%. Material: PBMCs. Receptors were obtained from a man in his sixties in good health and CMV-seropositive.

The chain links TRBV7-8 to TRBJ2-5; no firm D call. The V gene's germline CDR1 is SGHVS and CDR2 FQNEAQ. The CDR3 runs 14 residues. Trimming pared 2 bases from V and 0 bases from J, leaving 7 bases between. The CDR3 region has the DNA TGTGCCAGCAGCTTAAGAGGATACCAAGAGACCCAGTACTTC. Translated, it gives CASSLRGYQETQYF.

The chain has TRBV19 and TRBJ2-3, with D perhaps TRBD2 (6 bases). The V end lost 5 bases, the J end lost 2 bases, and 14 bases lay between the germline ends. This CDR3 is built from 15 residues. Germline values: CDR1 LNHDA, CDR2 SQIVND (reference sequence). The DNA for the CDR3 is TGTGCCAGTAGTCCCCGGAGGGATTCCACAGATACGCAGTATTTT. Translated, it gives CASSPRRDSTDTQYF.

The chain couples TRBV13 to TRBJ2-3; tentative D call: TRBD1 (5 bases). Germline V gives CDR1 PRHDT, CDR2 FYEKMQ (reference sequence). CDR3 size: 12 residues. V was cut by 4 bases and J by 13 bases, with 15 bases left in between. The CDR3 DNA reads as TGTGCCAGCAGCTCGAAGCAGGGCCCCAAGTATTTT. This encodes CASSSKQGPKYF.

The chain couples TRBV9 to TRBJ2-7; TRBD2 matches 7 bases. J lost 5 bases, V lost 9 bases, and 17 bases had no gene match. This CDR3 contains 15 residues. Germline V CDR1 and CDR2: SGDLS, YYNGEE. The CDR3, as DNA: TGTGCCACTCCACGGACGGGAGGACGGCAGCACGAGCAGTACTTC. Protein: CATPRTGGRQHEQYF.

The rearrangement links TRBV5-1 to TRBJ2-5, with D perhaps TRBD2 (6 bases). Near its end, the DNA agrees better with TRBJ2-7, so the J call may be wrong. Germline V gene data show CDR1 as SGHRS and CDR2 as YFSETQ. This CDR3 spans 14 amino acids. The DNA for the CDR3 is TGCGCCAGCACCAAAGGAGGGGCTCCCTACGAGCAGTACTTC. Amino acids: CASTKGGAPYEQYF.

V and J are TRBV18 and TRBJ2-7, with 7 positions matching TRBD1. CDR1 and CDR2 (germline): KGHSH, LQKENI. J gave up 5 bases and V 6 bases, and 13 bases lay outside the gene matches. The CDR3 runs to 15 residues. Written as DNA, the CDR3 is TGTGCCAGCTCCCAGATCCGACAGGGCCAGAACGAGCAGTACTTC. This sequence encodes CASSQIRQGQNEQYF.

The chain carries TRBV19 and TRBJ1-2, with 11 bases aligning to TRBD1. The V segment lost 6 bases and the J segment 6 bases; nucleotides outside the gene matches: 9. Germline CDR1 is LNHDA and CDR2 is SQIVND (reference sequence). The CDR3 loop spans 15 amino acids. CDR3 in DNA: TGTGCCAGTAGGACGCCGGGACAGGGGGTTAATGGCTACACCTTC. Protein: CASRTPGQGVNGYTF.

The rearrangement uses TRBV7-2 and TRBJ2-5; 9 nucleotides match TRBD1. CDR3 size: 14 residues. J was trimmed by 5 bases and V by 4 bases; bases with no gene match: 5. Germline CDR1 reads SGHTA; CDR2 reads FQGNSA. CDR3 in amino acids: CASSSQGASETQYF. The CDR3 DNA reads as TGTGCCAGCAGCTCACAGGGGGCGTCTGAGACCCAGTACTTC. Together with reference TRBV7-2 and TRBJ2-5, the CDR3 gives the full variable domain: GAGVSQSPSNKVTEKGKDVELRCDPISGHTALYWYRQSLGQGLEFLIYFQGNSAPDKSGLPSDRFSAERTGGSVSTLTIQRTQQEDSAVYLCASSSQGASETQYFGPGTRLLVL.

The V and J genes are TRBV7-9 and TRBJ1-2, with unresolved D. Looked up from germline, CDR1 is SEHNR and CDR2 is FQNEAQ (reference sequence). The CDR3 totals 14 residues. The V end lost 7 bases, the J end lost 8 bases, and 20 bases lay between the germline ends. CDR3 amino acids: CASMREGPSGGYTF. The CDR3 nucleotides are TGTGCCAGCATGAGGGAAGGACCCTCTGGGGGCTACACCTTC. Full variable domain (rest looked up from reference TRBV7-9 and TRBJ1-2): DTGVSQNPRHKITKRGQNVTFRCDPISEHNRLYWYRQTLGQGPEFLTYFQNEAQLEKSRLLSDRFSAERPKGSFSTLEIQRTEQGDSAMYLCASMREGPSGGYTFGSGTRLTVV.

The rearrangement uses TRBV28 and TRBJ1-2; 9 bases map to TRBD1. CDR3 length equals 15 residues. Unmatched junction bases numbered 12, after V lost 5 bases and J lost 8 bases. The germline gives CDR1 MDHEN, CDR2 SYDVKM. Here the CDR3 DNA reads TGTGCCAGCAGTCCTCACACACAGGGGGCCTGGGGCTACACCTTC. Amino acids: CASSPHTQGAWGYTF.

The chain uses TRBV5-1 and TRBJ2-3; D is possibly TRBD1 (5 bases). V lost 2 bases and J 2 bases, leaving 9 bases between the germline ends. The CDR3 has 14 amino acids. Germline V gives CDR1 SGHRS, CDR2 YFSETQ. CDR3 protein: CASSFRQTTDTQYF. In DNA form, the CDR3 reads TGCGCCAGCAGCTTCCGACAGACCACAGATACGCAGTATTTT. Based on the CDR3 plus reference TRBV5-1 and TRBJ2-3, the full variable domain is KAGVTQTPRYLIKTRGQQVTLSCSPISGHRSVSWYQQTPGQGLQFLFEYFSETQRNKGNFPGRFSGRQFSNSRSEMNVSTLELGDSALYLCASSFRQTTDTQYFGPGTRLTVL.

J is TRBJ1-1 and V is TRBV19; D might be TRBD1 (5 bases). V gave up 10 bases and J gave up 1 base, with 13 bases separating them. This CDR3 region has 13 residues. From germline, CDR1 is LNHDA and CDR2 SQIVND (reference sequence). CDR3 sequence (DNA): TGTGCCACTGAAAGGGGATGGAACACTGAAGCTTTCTTT. It is translated as CATERGWNTEAFF.

This clone turned up a few times. This chain links TRBV19 with TRBJ1-1; D uncertain. Trimming left V 1 base short and J 6 bases short, with 6 bases between. The length of the CDR3 is 12 residues. From germline, CDR1 is LNHDA and CDR2 SQIVND (reference sequence). CDR3 DNA: TGTGCCAGTAGTATAGGGCACGCTGAAGCTTTCTTT. This sequence encodes CASSIGHAEAFF.

V is TRBV10-3 and J is TRBJ1-5; maybe TRBD1 (6 bases). The CDR3 is made up of 14 amino acids. With 4 bases removed from V and 3 bases from J, the gap between germline ends came to 10 bases. The germline CDR1 and CDR2 sequences are ENHRY and SYGVKD. CDR3 amino acids: CAISGTVNNQPQHF. The CDR3, as DNA: TGTGCCATCAGTGGGACAGTTAACAATCAGCCCCAGCATTTT.

This clone was recorded once. The genes are TRBV7-6 and TRBJ2-5; D not resolved. The J call is uncertain, as TRBJ2-7 better fits the DNA end. The germline gives CDR1 SGHVS, CDR2 FNYEAQ. CDR3 length: 13 residues. CDR3: CASSLAQYYEQYF. The CDR3 nucleotides are TGTGCCAGCAGCTTAGCCCAGTACTACGAGCAGTACTTC.

This clone occurred once. The chain is built from TRBV29-1 and TRBJ2-7; D possibly corresponds to TRBD1 (5 bases). V shed 4 bases and J shed 5 bases, with 15 bases lying between them. The germline gives CDR1 SQVTM, CDR2 ANQGSEA. The CDR3 has 13 amino acids. CDR3 sequence: CSVGAGLWDEQYF. The CDR3 DNA reads TGCAGCGTTGGGGCAGGGTTGTGGGACGAGCAGTACTTC.

This sequence joins TRBV9 and TRBJ1-2, with a weak D call TRBD1 (6 bases). V shed 0 bases and J shed 7 bases, with 13 bases lying between them. The CDR3 is 14 residues long. Germline values: CDR1 SGDLS, CDR2 YYNGEE. The CDR3 reads CASSVGWGGTGYTF. CDR3 nucleotides: TGTGCCAGCAGCGTAGGGTGGGGGGGCACTGGCTACACCTTC.

The chain couples TRBV29-1 to TRBJ1-5; no reliable D call. The germline V gene encodes CDR1 SQVTM and CDR2 ANQGSEA. The CDR3 covers 13 residues. Trimming cost V 4 bases and J 0 bases, with 7 bases left between them. CDR3 nucleotide sequence: TGCAGCGTTGTCGCAGATAGCAATCAGCCCCAGCATTTT. It specifies CSVVADSNQPQHF.

The table lists this clone with a few counts. The chain recombines TRBV6-5 with TRBJ1-1; D perhaps matches TRBD1 (6 bases). The CDR3 consists of 13 residues. Trimming removed 4 bases at V and 4 bases at J, with 10 bases between. Germline CDR1 is MNHEY and CDR2 is SVGAGI. The chain's CDR3 is CASSSGQSTEAFF. CDR3 nucleotide sequence: TGTGCCAGCAGTTCGGGACAAAGCACTGAAGCTTTCTTT.

In its sample, this clone was seen a few times. The chain links TRBV30 to TRBJ1-4; 7 bases are shared with TRBD1. The CDR3 is 14 residues long. With 4 bases clipped from V and 4 bases from J, the junction kept 6 bases outside the gene matches. Looked up from germline, CDR1 is GTSNPN and CDR2 is SVGIG (reference sequence). The CDR3 DNA reads TGTGCCTGGACCTCAGGGGGACTTAATGAAAAACTGTTTTTT. Amino acid sequence: CAWTSGGLNEKLFF.

The chain combines TRBV30 with TRBJ1-5; D is undetermined. The CDR3 runs to 14 residues. Trimming took off 3 bases at V and 3 bases at J, with 12 bases between the two ends. The germline CDR1 and CDR2 sequences are GTSNPN and SVGIG (reference sequence). The CDR3 protein is CAWSTARINQPQHF. CDR3 DNA: TGTGCCTGGAGCACCGCGAGGATCAATCAGCCCCAGCATTTT.